This TCR beta chain was obtained from a study of blood T cell repertoires in COVID-19. Study information: Sample material is recorded as cDNA or gDNA derived from T cells, B-cell-depleted T cells, or PBMCs.

Original handling: Estimates of nucleated cell counts were drawn from the amplification of reference gene primers. TCRdb's copy holds only in-frame clones and misses some; the assay was immunoSEQ multiplex PCR. D and trimming were read from the DNA, whereas the V and J calls and clone size are those reported in that table. The sample holds a few hundred thousand clones, approximately 78% seen once. V gave up 2 bases and J gave up 5 bases; unmatched junction bases: 3. This CDR3 spans 15 amino acids. Germline values: CDR1 SGHRS, CDR2 YFSETQ. Seattle's cohort entered during active infection and was followed longitudinally. This clone was counted between two and nine times.

This rearrangement joins TRBV5-1 to TRBJ2-7; 14 nucleotides agree with TRBD2. Specimen: peripheral blood. This TCR derives from a woman in her seventies with COVID-19, enrolled during active disease. CDR3 sequence (DNA): TGCGCCAGCAGCTTACCGGGACTAGCGGGAGACGAGCAGTACTTC. This gives the protein CASSLPGLAGDEQYF.